This TCR beta chain was observed in a study of PD-L1 blockade in urothelial cancer. Study-level information: Intravenous atezolizumab, 1,200 mg every 3 weeks, was begun by patients in the mid-2010s. Prior chemotherapy regimens per patient numbered 0 to 3. Blood analyses occurred 3 weeks (second dose) and 6 weeks post treatment start. The study, taken as a whole, reports: Better survival was forecast by a pretreatment blood TCR clonality below the median.

The CDR3 is 13 residues long. J was trimmed by 5 bases and V by 6 bases; bases with no gene match: 7. The germline gives CDR1 SGHKS, CDR2 YYEKEE (reference sequence). Method: immunoSEQ multiplex PCR; TCRdb's copy keeps in-frame clones and lacks some. This table has about 53,000 clones, 70% to 90% appearing once. Time point denoted: pretreatment peripheral blood. Turning to this clone: Its antigen remains unknown.

V is TRBV5-5 and J is TRBJ2-5, with 7 bases aligning to TRBD2. This material consisted of PBMCs, taken around atezolizumab (anti-PD-L1) treatment. The clonotype originates from an older woman with urothelial cancer. The CDR3: CASTQVRGETQYF. The CDR3 coding sequence is TGTGCCAGCACCCAAGTGCGGGGGGAGACCCAGTACTTC.